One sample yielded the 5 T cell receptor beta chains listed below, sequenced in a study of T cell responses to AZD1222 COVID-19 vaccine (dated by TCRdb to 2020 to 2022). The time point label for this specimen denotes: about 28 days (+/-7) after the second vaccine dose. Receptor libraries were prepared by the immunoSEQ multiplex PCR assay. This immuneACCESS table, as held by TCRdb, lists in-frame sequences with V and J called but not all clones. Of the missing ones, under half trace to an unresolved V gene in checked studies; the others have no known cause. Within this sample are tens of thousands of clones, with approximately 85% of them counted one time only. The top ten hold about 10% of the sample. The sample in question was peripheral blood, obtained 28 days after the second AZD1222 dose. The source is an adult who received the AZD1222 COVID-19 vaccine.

The CDR3 sequence: CAIKSRRDTGELFF. The CDR3 bases are TGTGCCATCAAGTCGAGGCGCGACACCGGGGAGCTGTTTTTT. V and J are TRBV10-3 and TRBJ2-2; no firm D call. Germline assignment: CDR1 ENHRY and CDR2 SYGVKD. CDR3 length equals 14 residues. V lost 7 bases, J lost 3 bases, and 12 bases lay in between.

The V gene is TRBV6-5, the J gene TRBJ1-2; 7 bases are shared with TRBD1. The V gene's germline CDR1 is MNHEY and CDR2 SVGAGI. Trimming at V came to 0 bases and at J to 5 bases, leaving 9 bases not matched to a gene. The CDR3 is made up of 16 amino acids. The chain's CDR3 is CASSYSIPQGEYGYTF. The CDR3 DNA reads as TGTGCCAGCAGTTACTCGATCCCCCAGGGGGAATATGGCTACACCTTC.

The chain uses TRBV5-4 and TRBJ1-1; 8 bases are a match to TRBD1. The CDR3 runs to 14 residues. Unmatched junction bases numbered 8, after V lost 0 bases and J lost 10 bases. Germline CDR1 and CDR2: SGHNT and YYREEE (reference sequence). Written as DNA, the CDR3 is TGTGCCAGCAGCTTGGGAACACAGGGGGGGAGAGCTTTCTTT. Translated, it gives CASSLGTQGGRAFF.

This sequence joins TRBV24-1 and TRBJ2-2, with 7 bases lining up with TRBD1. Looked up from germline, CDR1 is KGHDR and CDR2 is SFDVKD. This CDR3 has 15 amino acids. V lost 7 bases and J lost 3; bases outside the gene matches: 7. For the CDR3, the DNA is TGTGCCACCAGCCCCAGGACAGGACACACCGGGGAGCTGTTTTTT. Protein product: CATSPRTGHTGELFF.

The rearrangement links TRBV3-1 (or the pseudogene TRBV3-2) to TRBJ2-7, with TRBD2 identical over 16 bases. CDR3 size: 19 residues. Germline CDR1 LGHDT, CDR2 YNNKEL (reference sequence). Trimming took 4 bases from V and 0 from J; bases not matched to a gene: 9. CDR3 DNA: TGTGCCAGCAGCCGCACCGGGACTAGCGGGGGGGCCGGCTCCTACGAGCAGTACTTC. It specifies CASSRTGTSGGAGSYEQYF.